The rows below give T cell receptor beta chains drawn from one sample of a study of blood T cell repertoires in COVID-19. The method was immunoSEQ multiplex PCR; TCRdb's version includes in-frame clones alone and lacks a portion of them. The table shows some 220,000 clones, with roughly 80% occurring only once. The sequenced sample consisted of peripheral blood. These receptor sequences come from a woman aged 60-70 years with acute or convalescent COVID-19. Both conserved end residues are part of each CDR3. A D gene is named only where the DNA matches it firmly. Not every row has a clone size; where given, it reads once, few, many or a size class.

size	V	D	J	CDR3	DNA
.	TRBV4-2	.	TRBJ2-4	CASSQAAGAKNIQYF	TGTGCCAGCAGCCAAGCCGCGGGAGCCAAAAACATTCAGTACTTC
.	TRBV4-2	TRBD1	TRBJ1-1	CASSQDPKTGAEAFF	TGTGCCAGCAGCCAAGATCCCAAAACAGGGGCTGAAGCTTTCTTT
.	TRBV5-1	.	TRBJ1-1	CASSPTGLNTEAFF	TGCGCCAGCAGCCCAACAGGACTGAACACTGAAGCTTTCTTT
.	TRBV3-1/TRBV3-2	.	TRBJ1-5	CASSQDFRDNQPQHF	TGTGCCAGCAGCCAAGATTTCAGGGACAATCAGCCCCAGCATTTT
.	TRBV6-2/TRBV6-3	.	TRBJ2-7	CASSYVGRYEQYF	TGTGCCAGCAGTTACGTAGGGAGGTACGAGCAGTACTTC
.	TRBV5-1	TRBD2	TRBJ2-3	CASSSGLAGKGTDTQYF	TGCGCCAGCAGCTCAGGACTAGCGGGGAAAGGCACAGATACGCAGTATTTT
once	TRBV6-1	.	TRBJ1-2	CASSDGRGYTF	TGTGCCAGCAGTGACGGGAGGGGCTACACCTTC
once	TRBV7-6	TRBD2	TRBJ2-1	CASSVPGGVASYNEQFF	TGTGCCAGCAGCGTACCGGGGGGTGTTGCCTCCTACAATGAGCAGTTCTTC
once	TRBV7-8	TRBD2	TRBJ2-1	CASSPRLAGDKVWREFF	TGTGCCAGCAGCCCGAGACTAGCGGGGGATAAGGTTTGGAGGGAGTTCTTC
.	TRBV5-1	TRBD1	TRBJ2-1	CASSLGGQGNEQFF	TGCGCCAGCAGCTTGGGTGGACAGGGCAATGAGCAGTTCTTC
.	TRBV5-6	TRBD1	TRBJ2-7	CASSWGTGEGNYEQYF	TGTGCCAGCAGCTGGGGGACAGGGGAGGGGAACTACGAGCAGTACTTC
.	TRBV7-6	TRBD1	TRBJ2-5	CASSSGQAATQYF	TGTGCCAGCAGCTCCGGACAGGCGGCGACCCAGTACTTC
.	TRBV19	.	TRBJ1-2	CASSSLDRNYGYTF	TGTGCCAGTAGCAGTCTCGACAGGAACTATGGCTACACCTTC
.	TRBV29-1	TRBD1	TRBJ1-4	CSVDLEGQGKLFF	TGCAGCGTTGATCTTGAGGGACAGGGGAAACTGTTTTTT
.	TRBV9	TRBD1	TRBJ1-1	CASSTTGQPNTEAFF	TGTGCCAGCAGCACTACGGGACAGCCGAACACTGAAGCTTTCTTT
once	TRBV30	.	TRBJ2-5	CAWKIQGGETQYF	TGTGCCTGGAAGATACAGGGAGGGGAGACCCAGTACTTC
.	TRBV9	TRBD1	TRBJ1-2	CASSAGTGGVYGYTF	TGTGCCAGCAGCGCGGGGACAGGGGGCGTCTATGGCTACACCTTC
.	TRBV6-1	.	TRBJ1-2	CASSGRLGEDNNYGYTF	TGTGCCAGCAGTGGACGGTTGGGAGAAGATAATAACTATGGCTACACCTTC
few	TRBV15	TRBD2	TRBJ2-7	CATSGNWGGSTEQYF	TGTGCCACCAGCGGGAACTGGGGGGGGTCCACCGAGCAGTACTTC
.	TRBV30	TRBD2	TRBJ2-1	CAWSPFGLAGGRVDRNEQFF	TGTGCCTGGAGTCCTTTCGGACTAGCGGGGGGGCGTGTCGATCGAAATGAGCAGTTCTTC
few	TRBV6-2/TRBV6-3	.	TRBJ1-6	CASSYEGISPLHF	TGTGCCAGCAGTTACGAGGGCATTTCACCCCTCCACTTT
.	TRBV5-3	TRBD1	TRBJ2-5	CARSSTDLDGTGNLETQYF	TGTGCCAGAAGCTCCACGGACCTTGACGGGACAGGGAACTTGGAGACCCAGTACTTC
once	TRBV29-1	TRBD1	TRBJ2-6	CSVEGQGAPGANVLTF	TGCAGCGTTGAGGGACAGGGTGCTCCTGGGGCCAACGTCCTGACTTTC
.	TRBV5-4	.	TRBJ1-2	CASSSTVLDYGYTF	TGTGCCAGCAGCTCGACAGTCCTTGACTATGGCTACACCTTC
.	TRBV25-1	TRBD1	TRBJ2-1	CASSDSGQERPFF	TGTGCCAGCAGTGATTCCGGACAGGAGAGGCCGTTCTTC
.	TRBV18	.	TRBJ1-1	CASSRYRADMNTEAFF	TGTGCCAGCTCACGTTACAGGGCAGATATGAACACTGAAGCTTTCTTT
.	TRBV6-6	.	TRBJ2-7	CASSYSTSYEQYF	TGTGCCAGCAGTTACTCGACTAGCTACGAGCAGTACTTC
once	TRBV30	TRBD2	TRBJ2-5	CAWSLGLAGGKETQYF	TGTGCCTGGAGTTTAGGGTTGGCGGGGGGAAAAGAGACCCAGTACTTC
many	TRBV28	TRBD1	TRBJ1-6	CASTGTGDVSPLHF	TGTGCCAGCACTGGGACAGGGGACGTTTCACCCCTCCACTTT
.	TRBV2	TRBD1	TRBJ1-5	CASSRDGQGNQPQHF	TGTGCCAGCAGTCGGGATGGACAGGGCAATCAGCCCCAGCATTTT
.	TRBV24-1	.	TRBJ1-1	CATSGGGGTEAFF	TGTGCCACCAGTGGTGGAGGCGGGACTGAAGCTTTCTTT
.	TRBV19	TRBD1	TRBJ1-1	CASTGRGWITEAFF	TGTGCCAGTACGGGCAGGGGGTGGATCACTGAAGCTTTCTTT
.	TRBV6-6	TRBD1	TRBJ1-4	CASSYLTGGREKLFF	TGTGCCAGCAGTTACCTTACAGGGGGACGGGAAAAACTGTTTTTT
.	TRBV9	TRBD2	TRBJ2-1	CASSVASGNYNEQFF	TGTGCCAGCAGCGTAGCGAGCGGGAACTACAATGAGCAGTTCTTC
.	TRBV19	TRBD1	TRBJ1-2	CASSRGQGANYGYTF	TGTGCCAGTAGTCGGGGACAGGGGGCCAACTATGGCTACACCTTC
once	TRBV19	.	TRBJ1-5	CASSIRLAGRISNQPQHF	TGTGCCAGTAGTATCCGGCTCGCAGGGAGGATAAGCAATCAGCCCCAGCATTTT
.	TRBV7-2	.	TRBJ1-1	CASSPWTGGGTEAFF	TGTGCCAGCAGCCCTTGGACGGGAGGGGGCACTGAAGCTTTCTTT
once	TRBV7-3	.	TRBJ2-2	CASSLAGTGELFF	TGTGCCAGCAGCTTGGCGGGCACCGGGGAGCTGTTTTTT
.	TRBV5-1	TRBD1	TRBJ2-3	CASSGRDRGDTQYF	TGCGCCAGCAGCGGAAGGGACAGGGGAGATACGCAGTATTTT
once	TRBV5-6	TRBD1	TRBJ1-2	CASSAPDRGHYGYTF	TGTGCCAGCAGCGCCCCGGACAGGGGTCACTATGGCTACACCTTC
.	TRBV7-9	TRBD1	TRBJ2-7	CASSFQTGGPYEQYF	TGTGCCAGCAGCTTTCAGACAGGGGGCCCCTACGAGCAGTACTTC
.	TRBV3-1/TRBV3-2	TRBD2	TRBJ2-1	CASSQDTLAGPYNEQFF	TGTGCCAGCAGCCAAGACACCCTAGCGGGGCCCTACAATGAGCAGTTCTTC
.	TRBV5-1	.	TRBJ2-2	CASALQGTGELFF	TGCGCCAGCGCCCTACAGGGCACCGGGGAGCTGTTTTTT
.	TRBV28	.	TRBJ1-2	CASSGTGYGYTF	TGTGCCAGCAGTGGCACGGGCTATGGCTACACCTTC
.	TRBV4-1	TRBD2	TRBJ2-1	CASSQAVGGTGDEQFF	TGCGCCAGCAGCCAAGCGGTGGGGGGGACCGGGGATGAGCAGTTCTTC
.	TRBV30	.	TRBJ1-3	CAWSQGTSGNTIYF	TGTGCCTGGAGTCAGGGCACCTCTGGAAACACCATATATTTT
.	TRBV7-8	.	TRBJ1-1	CASSLGREVTEAFF	TGTGCCAGCAGCTTGGGCAGGGAAGTAACTGAAGCTTTCTTT
.	TRBV10-1	TRBD2	TRBJ2-2	CASTGTSGGPPGPGELFF	TGCGCCAGCACCGGAACTAGCGGGGGACCGCCCGGTCCCGGGGAGCTGTTTTTT
.	TRBV7-2	.	TRBJ1-2	CASSPEGGEGYTF	TGTGCCAGCAGCCCGGAAGGAGGGGAAGGCTACACCTTC
.	TRBV2	TRBD1	TRBJ2-7	CASTKGASSYEQYF	TGTGCCAGCACCAAGGGGGCGAGCTCCTACGAGCAGTACTTC
.	TRBV12-3/TRBV12-4	.	TRBJ1-2	CASSPQGRAGYTF	TGTGCCAGCAGTCCCCAGGGAAGGGCTGGCTACACCTTC
few	TRBV11-2	.	TRBJ1-6	CASSLAPGFNSPLHF	TGTGCCAGCAGCTTAGCCCCAGGGTTTAATTCACCCCTCCACTTT
.	TRBV11-2	.	TRBJ1-1	CASSLEGSAGGTEAFF	TGTGCCAGCAGCTTAGAAGGCAGCGCCGGTGGCACTGAAGCTTTCTTT
few	TRBV5-1	.	TRBJ2-1	CASSTWAGSSYNEQFF	TGCGCCAGCAGCACTTGGGCGGGGAGCTCCTACAATGAGCAGTTCTTC
.	TRBV4-2	.	TRBJ2-1	CASSPEVAEYNEQFF	TGTGCCAGCAGCCCCGAGGTAGCGGAATACAATGAGCAGTTCTTC
.	TRBV28	TRBD1	TRBJ1-5	CASSSSGDRDNQPQHF	TGTGCCAGCAGTTCATCAGGCGACAGGGACAATCAGCCCCAGCATTTT
.	TRBV7-2	TRBD2	TRBJ2-1	CASRQGLAGNNEQFF	TGTGCCAGCAGACAGGGACTAGCGGGGAACAATGAGCAGTTCTTC
.	TRBV5-6	TRBD2	TRBJ2-1	CASSQAGTLYNEQFF	TGTGCCAGCAGCCAAGCGGGGACTTTGTACAATGAGCAGTTCTTC
.	TRBV18	TRBD1	TRBJ2-1	CASSPKPQGAGYNEQFF	TGTGCCAGCTCACCAAAGCCCCAGGGGGCGGGTTACAATGAGCAGTTCTTC